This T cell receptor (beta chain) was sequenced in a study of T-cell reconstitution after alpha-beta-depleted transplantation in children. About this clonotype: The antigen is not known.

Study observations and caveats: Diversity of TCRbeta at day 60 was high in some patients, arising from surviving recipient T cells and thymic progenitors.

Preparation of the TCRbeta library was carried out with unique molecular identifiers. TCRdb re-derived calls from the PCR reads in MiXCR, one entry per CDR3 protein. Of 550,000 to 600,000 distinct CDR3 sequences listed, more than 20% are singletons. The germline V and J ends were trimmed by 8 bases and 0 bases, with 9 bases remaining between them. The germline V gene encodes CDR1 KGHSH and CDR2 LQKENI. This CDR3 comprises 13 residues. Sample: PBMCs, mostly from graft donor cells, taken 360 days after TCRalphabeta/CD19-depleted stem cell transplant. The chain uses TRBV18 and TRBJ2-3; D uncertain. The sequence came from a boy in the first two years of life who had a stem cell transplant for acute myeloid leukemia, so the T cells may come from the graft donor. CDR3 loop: CASEEMSTDTQYF. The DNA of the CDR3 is TGTGCCAGCGAAGAGATGAGCACAGATACGCAGTATTTT.